The rows below give T cell receptor beta chains drawn from one sample of a study of response to subunit inactivated influenza vaccine. TCRdb ran MiXCR on the RT-PCR reads and lists one entry per CDR3 protein. The sample shows 800,000 to 1,000,000 distinct CDR3 sequences, about 20% of them seen only once. The sequencing here drew on PBMCs from blood, taken roughly 5 days after vaccination. The receptor source for this set is a man in his fifties who received an inactivated influenza vaccine. The CDR3 runs from the conserved cysteine through the conserved F or W. D genes are given only for firm matches. Clone sizes are given selectively: once, few, many, or a class where the clone is expanded.

-,TRBJ1-1,TRBV10-3,few,TGTGCCATCAGTGGGGGACCGCTGAACACTGAAGCTTTCTTT,CAISGGPLNTEAFF
-,TRBJ2-7,TRBV7-2,-,TGTGCCAGCACCACCCCCGGGCTTTACGAGCAGTACTTC,CASTTPGLYEQYF
-,TRBJ1-4,TRBV12-3/TRBV12-4,-,TGTGCCAGCAGTTCCCCCCGGGGGGCTAATGAAAAACTGTTTTTT,CASSSPRGANEKLFF
-,TRBJ2-7,TRBV10-3,-,TGTGCCACGGAGGGACAGACCTACGAGCAGTACTTC,CATEGQTYEQYF
-,TRBJ2-1,TRBV11-2,-,TGTGCCAGCAGCTTAGTGGCGGTCCGGCTAAGCAATGAGCAGTTCTTC,CASSLVAVRLSNEQFF
-,TRBJ1-5,TRBV3-1,few,TGTGCCAGCAGCCAAGCGGGACACAATCAGCCCCAGCATTTT,CASSQAGHNQPQHF
-,TRBJ2-7,TRBV5-1,-,TGCGCCAGCAGCCAACCCGGAGAGTCCTACGAGCAGTACTTC,CASSQPGESYEQYF
-,TRBJ2-2,TRBV29-1,-,TGCAGCGTTGAAGTTCCAGTGGGGAGGAGCACCGGGGAGCTGTTTTTT,CSVEVPVGRSTGELFF
TRBD1,TRBJ2-7,TRBV12-3/TRBV12-4,-,TGTGCCAGCAGTTTTGACAGGGTATCCTACGAGCAGTACTTC,CASSFDRVSYEQYF
-,TRBJ2-1,TRBV27,few,TGTGCCAGCAGTTTTCTAAGACAGACGAGCTCCTACAATGAGCAGTTCTTC,CASSFLRQTSSYNEQFF
-,TRBJ2-6,TRBV5-1,few,TGCGCCAGCAGCTCTCAACCGCCGGACTCTGGGGCCAACGTCCTGACTTTC,CASSSQPPDSGANVLTF
-,TRBJ2-5,TRBV29-1,-,TGCAGCGTTGAAGGTCGTCTGTACCAAGAGACCCAGTACTTC,CSVEGRLYQETQYF
-,TRBJ1-2,TRBV11-2,-,TGTGCCAGCAGCTTAGGGGACCCACCTCGGGGCTACACCTTC,CASSLGDPPRGYTF
TRBD1,TRBJ2-4,TRBV12-3/TRBV12-4,-,TGTGCCACCATAAAAACAGGGGAGCCGGGCATTCAGTACTTC,CATIKTGEPGIQYF
-,TRBJ2-1,TRBV7-9,-,TGTGCCAGCAGCTTAGGTATGAGTACGAGCGATGAGCAGTTCTTC,CASSLGMSTSDEQFF
TRBD1,TRBJ2-3,TRBV18,once,TGTGCCAGCTCACCACCGGGACAGGGGGCGCGGACAGATACGCAGTATTTT,CASSPPGQGARTDTQYF
TRBD1,TRBJ1-2,TRBV5-1,-,TGCGCCAGCAGTGATTCAGGACAGGGGGTTCGCTACACCTTC,CASSDSGQGVRYTF
-,TRBJ2-3,TRBV24-1,-,TGTGCCACCAGTTTAGGAGGTGCCGAAAGCACAGATACGCAGTATTTT,CATSLGGAESTDTQYF
-,TRBJ1-1,TRBV12-3/TRBV12-4,-,TGTGCCAGCAGGCGTAGGACGTGGGGAATGAACACTGAAGCTTTCTTT,CASRRRTWGMNTEAFF
-,TRBJ2-1,TRBV29-1,few,TGCAGCGTTTTGTCGGCGGACCCAGAGCAGTTCTTC,CSVLSADPEQFF
-,TRBJ2-7,TRBV27,-,TGTGCCAGCCGAAAGTCCGGGACAGGGTGGGTGGTCGGTAGCGGGAGCAGCGAGCAGTACTTC,CASRKSGTGWVVGSGSSEQYF
-,TRBJ2-5,TRBV6-5,few,TGTGCCAGCAGTTACACCGGGACACAAGAGACCCAGTACTTC,CASSYTGTQETQYF
-,TRBJ2-7,TRBV7-6,-,TGTGCCAGCAGCCCTAGACAGTTTCCCCTTTCCTACGAGCAGTACTTC,CASSPRQFPLSYEQYF
TRBD2,TRBJ2-1,TRBV11-2,few,TGTGCCAGCAGCTTAGTGTCTTTGCGGGGGGGGTACAATGAGCAGTTCTTC,CASSLVSLRGGYNEQFF
-,TRBJ1-3,TRBV12-3/TRBV12-4,few,TGTGCCAGCAGCAGAAGGGGGGGCAACTCTGGAAACACCATATATTTT,CASSRRGGNSGNTIYF
-,TRBJ1-2,TRBV6-5,-,TGTGCCAGCAGTTATTTGGGGGTTTCCCCGAGATCCTATTATGGCTACACCTTC,CASSYLGVSPRSYYGYTF
-,TRBJ2-1,TRBV6-5,-,TGTGCCAGCAGTTTGTTCGGGGGCTATGGAGATGAGCAGTTCTTC,CASSLFGGYGDEQFF
-,TRBJ2-3,TRBV20-1,-,TGCAGTGCTAGAGGGCAGGGTAGAGGGTTTTATACGCAGTATTTT,CSARGQGRGFYTQYF
TRBD2,TRBJ2-1,TRBV20-1,-,TGCAGTGCTCGCCGAGCGGGACTGAGGAGTGAGCAGTTCTTC,CSARRAGLRSEQFF
-,TRBJ2-3,TRBV10-3,few,TGTGCCATCAGTGAGACGATGCGGGGTCTCACAGATACGCAGTATTTT,CAISETMRGLTDTQYF
-,TRBJ2-5,TRBV10-3,-,TGTGCCATCACCCCGAATCTAAGAGCTCCCCAGTACTTC,CAITPNLRAPQYF
TRBD2,TRBJ2-1,TRBV9,few,TGTGCCAGCAGCGTAAGCGGGGGGGCCTTTTATGAGCAGTTCTTC,CASSVSGGAFYEQFF
-,TRBJ1-3,TRBV6-1,-,TGTGCCAGCACTGAAGGAAACACCATATATTTT,CASTEGNTIYF
TRBD2,TRBJ2-3,TRBV6-1,-,TGTGCCAGCAGACCGGGACTAGGGGGGCCAGATACGCAGTATTTT,CASRPGLGGPDTQYF
TRBD2,TRBJ2-7,TRBV7-2,-,TGTGCCAGCAGCCCAAGCGGGGGGGCCTTCCACGAGCAGTACTTC,CASSPSGGAFHEQYF
TRBD1,TRBJ2-2,TRBV24-1,-,TGTGCCACCAGTGATCCCGGGACAGGGGGCGGCGGGGAGCTGTTTTTT,CATSDPGTGGGGELFF
TRBD1,TRBJ2-3,TRBV20-1,-,TGCAGTGCTAGGCAGGGGGAGTTCGTCACAGATACGCAGTATTTT,CSARQGEFVTDTQYF
-,TRBJ2-1,TRBV25-1,-,TGTGCCAGCAGTGAATCTGCAATCACCGACAATGAGCAGTTCTTC,CASSESAITDNEQFF
-,TRBJ1-2,TRBV5-6,-,TGTGCCAGCAGCCCACCCCAGAGGGCCTATGGCTACACCTTC,CASSPPQRAYGYTF
-,TRBJ2-1,TRBV7-9,-,TGTGCCAGCAGCTTTCCGGGACCTGACAATGAGCAGTTCTTC,CASSFPGPDNEQFF
-,TRBJ1-1,TRBV3-1,-,TGTGCCTCCTGCCAAGATGGACTCCTGAACACTGAAGCTTTCTTT,CASCQDGLLNTEAFF
-,TRBJ2-5,TRBV12-3/TRBV12-4,few,TGTGCCAGCAGTTTGGGGGGCCTACGGAAGGGCGGAGAGACCCAGTACTTC,CASSLGGLRKGGETQYF
TRBD2,TRBJ2-3,TRBV7-2,few,TGTGCCAGCAGCCATACTAGCGGGGGAGTAGATACGCAGTATTTT,CASSHTSGGVDTQYF